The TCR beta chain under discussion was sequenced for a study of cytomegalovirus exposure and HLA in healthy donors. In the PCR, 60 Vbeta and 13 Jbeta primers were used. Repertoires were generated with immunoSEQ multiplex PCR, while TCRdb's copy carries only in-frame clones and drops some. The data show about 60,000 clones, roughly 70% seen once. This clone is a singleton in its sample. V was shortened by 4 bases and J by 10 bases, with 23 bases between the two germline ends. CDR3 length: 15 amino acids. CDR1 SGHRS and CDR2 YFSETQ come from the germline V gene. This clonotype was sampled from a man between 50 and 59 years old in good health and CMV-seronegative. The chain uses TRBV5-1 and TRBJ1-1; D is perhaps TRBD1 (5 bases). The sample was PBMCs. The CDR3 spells CASSQDVPGRFGAFF. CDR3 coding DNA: TGCGCCAGCAGCCAAGATGTCCCAGGGCGCTTCGGAGCTTTCTTT.